Each of the 16 T cell receptor beta chains below was sequenced from the same sample in a study of control samples from healthy donors and cancer patients. Clones were sequenced by immunoSEQ multiplex PCR, and TCRdb holds only the in-frame ones, with some missing. Found here are over 85,000 clones, more than 75% of them singletons; the top ten hold about 3.7%. Sequencing was carried out using PBMCs. The receptors derive from a woman in her fifties or sixties with lung cancer.

The chain carries TRBV2 and TRBJ2-7; D call uncertain. Trimming removed 2 bases at V and 1 base at J, with 12 bases between. CDR1 is SNHLY and CDR2 is FYNNEI in the germline V gene. This CDR3 contains 15 residues. The CDR3 loop reads CASSENSITSYEQYF. The CDR3 nucleotides read TGTGCCAGCAGTGAAAACAGTATCACTTCCTACGAGCAGTACTTC.

This sequence joins TRBV4-1 and TRBJ2-7, with TRBD2 identical over 14 bases. Germline CDR1 MGHRA, CDR2 YSYEKL. The CDR3 sequence is 15 residues long. Trimming took 3 bases from V and 8 from J; bases not matched to a gene: 6. CDR3 in amino acids: CASSQRTSGGNKQYF. The CDR3 DNA is TGCGCCAGCAGCCAGAGGACTAGCGGGGGGAACAAGCAGTACTTC.

This clone was observed once. V gene TRBV19 combines with J gene TRBJ1-5; possibly TRBD1 for D (6 bases). From germline, CDR1 is LNHDA and CDR2 SQIVND (reference sequence). Between the trimmed V and J ends, which lost 5 bases and 6 bases, there was a span of 17 bases. The CDR3 contains 15 residues. CDR3 loop: CASSLGRQDGQPQHF. DNA for the CDR3: TGTGCCAGTAGTTTGGGGAGACAGGACGGTCAGCCCCAGCATTTT.

Regarding this clone: Distinct nucleotide sequences in the sample also encode this CDR3. The chain has TRBV7-9 and TRBJ2-2; 8 bases fit TRBD2. The V gene's germline CDR1 is SEHNR and CDR2 FQNEAQ (reference sequence). The CDR3 sequence is 15 residues long. Trimming removed 1 base from V and 4 bases from J; junction bases left unmatched: 2. DNA of the CDR3: TGTGCCAGCAGCTTAGGGCTAGCGGGCACCGGGGAGCTGTTTTTT. Translating it yields CASSLGLAGTGELFF.

The V and J genes are TRBV18 and TRBJ2-7; TRBD1 agrees at 8 bases. Losses at the gene ends were 5 bases for V and 3 bases for J; bases not matched to a gene: 9. This CDR3 region has 15 residues. Germline CDR1 and CDR2: KGHSH and LQKENI. The CDR3 DNA reads TGTGCCAGCTCAAAAACGACAGGGGATAACTACGAGCAGTACTTC. Translation: CASSKTTGDNYEQYF.

This clone was picked up a small number of times. The chain couples TRBV7-2 to TRBJ2-5, with 13 bases lining up with TRBD2. V gave up 5 bases and J gave up 4 bases; unmatched junction bases: 7. The V gene's germline CDR1 is SGHTA and CDR2 FQGNSA. This CDR3 contains 16 residues. In nucleotides, the CDR3 is TGTGCCAGCAGCGTAACTAGCGGGGGGGCCGGAGAGACCCAGTACTTC. Residues: CASSVTSGGAGETQYF.

The V and J genes are TRBV27 and TRBJ1-5, with D unresolved. The CDR3 has 14 residues. Germline CDR1 and CDR2: MNHEY and SMNVEV (reference sequence). With 6 bases removed from V and 4 bases from J, the gap between germline ends came to 13 bases. The CDR3 DNA sequence: TGTGCCAGCAGGGGAGTGACGGGGAATCAGCCCCAGCATTTT. Its translation: CASRGVTGNQPQHF.

The chain joins TRBV6-6 to TRBJ1-2, with D perhaps matching TRBD1 (5 bases). The CDR3 runs to 13 residues. Between the trimmed V and J ends, which lost 8 bases and 4 bases, there was a span of 14 bases. Germline values: CDR1 MNHNY, CDR2 SVGAGI (reference sequence). This chain's CDR3 is CASETVSPYGYTF. CDR3 nucleotides: TGTGCCAGCGAGACAGTATCGCCCTATGGCTACACCTTC.

This chain joins TRBV7-9 and TRBJ2-3; 9 bases are a match to TRBD1. V shed 3 bases, J shed 3 bases, and the junction held 1 base outside the gene matches. The CDR3 runs to 14 residues. In germline, CDR1 is SEHNR, CDR2 FQNEAQ (reference sequence). The DNA of the CDR3 is TGTGCCAGCAGCTTGACAGGGGGTACAGATACGCAGTATTTT. It encodes CASSLTGGTDTQYF.

The CDR3 coding sequence is TGTGCCAGCAGCCAAGAACGCAGGGCTGGAAACACCATATATTTT. The encoded protein is CASSQERRAGNTIYF. The J gene is TRBJ1-3, the V gene TRBV4-2, with a tentative D call TRBD1 (5 bases). The CDR3 length is 15 residues. The V and J ends lost 0 bases and 2 bases respectively, with 8 bases between them. CDR1 and CDR2 from the germline V gene are LGHNA and YNFKEQ.

The chain joins TRBV6-2 or TRBV6-3 to TRBJ1-5; D perhaps matches TRBD1 (5 bases). Trimming removed 6 bases from V and 1 base from J, with 16 bases in between. Germline lookup yields CDR1 MNHEY and CDR2 SVGEGT. The CDR3 spans 16 residues. This CDR3 reads CASSRRGSGSNQPQHF. The DNA of the CDR3 is TGTGCCAGCAGCCGCCGGGGGAGTGGGAGCAATCAGCCCCAGCATTTT.

This clone was picked up one time. This chain uses TRBV6-6 with TRBJ2-7, with 10 nucleotides matching TRBD2. This CDR3 is built from 16 residues. The ends lost 2 bases at V and 2 bases at J; junction bases unmatched: 6. Germline CDR1 reads MNHNY; CDR2 reads SVGAGI (reference sequence). The CDR3 nucleotides are TGTGCCAGCAGTTACGGTCTAGCGGGGGAGACCTACGAGCAGTACTTC. It codes for CASSYGLAGETYEQYF.

CDR3 coding DNA: TGTGCCAGCAGTGGCCTTGGTGGGGGCACCTACAATGAGCAGTTCTTC. Its protein is CASSGLGGGTYNEQFF. The rearrangement joins TRBV6-1 to TRBJ2-1; D perhaps matches TRBD1 (6 bases). The CDR3 runs 16 residues. CDR1 and CDR2 from the germline V gene are MNHNS and SASEGT. V dropped 4 bases and J dropped 2 bases, with 15 bases sitting between them.

The J gene is TRBJ2-2, the V gene TRBV19; D may be TRBD2 (5 bases). Germline-derived CDR1 and CDR2 are LNHDA and SQIVND (reference sequence). V lost 3 bases and J lost 4, with 9 bases in between. This CDR3 is built from 14 residues. The CDR3 sequence: CASSISVTTGELFF. The CDR3 DNA follows: TGTGCCAGTAGTATTAGCGTTACCACCGGGGAGCTGTTTTTT.

This sequence joins TRBV30 and TRBJ2-5, with 7 bases fitting TRBD1. This CDR3 contains 13 residues. CDR1 and CDR2 from the germline V gene are GTSNPN and SVGIG (reference sequence). J was trimmed by 4 bases and V by 4 bases; bases with no gene match: 6. CDR3 sequence (DNA): TGTGCCTGGACGACAGGGAGTCTAGAGACCCAGTACTTC. Translating gives CAWTTGSLETQYF.

This chain links TRBV30 with TRBJ1-1; 10 nucleotides line up with TRBD1. V gave up 0 bases and J gave up 3 bases; unmatched junction bases: 4. Germline V gives CDR1 GTSNPN, CDR2 SVGIG (reference sequence). The CDR3 is 15 residues long. CDR3 sequence (DNA): TGTGCCTGGAGTGTTCCGGGACAGGGGCACACTGAAGCTTTCTTT. Its protein product is CAWSVPGQGHTEAFF. Based on the CDR3 plus reference TRBV30 and TRBJ1-1, the full variable domain is SQTIHQWPATLVQPVGSPLSLECTVEGTSNPNLYWYRQAAGRGLQLLFYSVGIGQISSEVPQNLSASRPQDRQFILSSKKLLLSDSGFYLCAWSVPGQGHTEAFFGQGTRLTVV.